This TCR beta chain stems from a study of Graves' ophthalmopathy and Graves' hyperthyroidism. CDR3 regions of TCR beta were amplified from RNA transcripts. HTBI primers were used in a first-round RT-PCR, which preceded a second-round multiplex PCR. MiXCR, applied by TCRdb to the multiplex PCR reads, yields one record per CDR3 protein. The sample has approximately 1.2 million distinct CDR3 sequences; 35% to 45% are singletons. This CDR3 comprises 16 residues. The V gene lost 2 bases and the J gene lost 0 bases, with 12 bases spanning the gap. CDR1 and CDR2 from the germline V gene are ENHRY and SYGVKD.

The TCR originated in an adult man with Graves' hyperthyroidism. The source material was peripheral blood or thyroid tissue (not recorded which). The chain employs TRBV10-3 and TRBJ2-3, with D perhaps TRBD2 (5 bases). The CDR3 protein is CAISEIGRTSTDTQYF. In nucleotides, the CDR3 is TGTGCCATCAGTGAGATCGGACGGACTAGCACAGATACGCAGTATTTT.